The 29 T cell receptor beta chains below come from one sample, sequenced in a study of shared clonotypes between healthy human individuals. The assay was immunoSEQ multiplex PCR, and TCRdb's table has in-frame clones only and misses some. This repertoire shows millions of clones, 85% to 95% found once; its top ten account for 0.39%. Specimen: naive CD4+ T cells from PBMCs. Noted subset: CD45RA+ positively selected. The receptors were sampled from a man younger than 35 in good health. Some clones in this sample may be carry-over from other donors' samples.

CDR3 nucleotides: TGTGCCAGCAGCTCTTCGACGGGGGGGGAGACCCAGTACTTC. It yields the protein CASSSSTGGETQYF. The chain carries TRBV5-4 and TRBJ2-5, with 8 bases that match TRBD2. In germline, CDR1 is SGHNT, CDR2 YYREEE (reference sequence). Trimming at V came to 3 bases and at J to 5 bases, leaving 6 bases not matched to a gene. The CDR3 runs 14 residues. Looking up the rest from reference TRBV5-4 and TRBJ2-5 gives the full variable domain: ETGVTQSPTHLIKTRGQQVTLRCSSQSGHNTVSWYQQALGQGPQFIFQYYREEENGRGNFPPRFSGLQFPNYSSELNVNALELDDSALYLCASSSSTGGETQYFGPGTRLLVL.

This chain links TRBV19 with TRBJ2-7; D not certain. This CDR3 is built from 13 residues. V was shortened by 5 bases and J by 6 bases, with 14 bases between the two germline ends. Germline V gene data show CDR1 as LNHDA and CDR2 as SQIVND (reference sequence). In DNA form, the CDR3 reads TGTGCCAGTAGTCTAAGGACCCGCAGCGAGCAGTACTTC. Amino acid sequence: CASSLRTRSEQYF.

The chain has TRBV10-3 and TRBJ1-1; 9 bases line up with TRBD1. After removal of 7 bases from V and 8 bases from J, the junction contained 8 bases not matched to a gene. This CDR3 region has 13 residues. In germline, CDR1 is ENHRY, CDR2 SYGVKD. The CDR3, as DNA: TGTGCCATCACCATGAGGACAGGGGACGAAGCTTTCTTT. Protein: CAITMRTGDEAFF.

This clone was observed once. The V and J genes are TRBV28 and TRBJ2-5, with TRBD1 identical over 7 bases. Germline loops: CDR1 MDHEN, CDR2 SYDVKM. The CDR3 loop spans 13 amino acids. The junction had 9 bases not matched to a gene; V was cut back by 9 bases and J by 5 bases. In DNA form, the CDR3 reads TGTGCCAGTACGCCACAGGGGCGGGAGACCCAGTACTTC. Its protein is CASTPQGRETQYF. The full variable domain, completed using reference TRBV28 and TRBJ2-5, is DVKVTQSSRYLVKRTGEKVFLECVQDMDHENMFWYRQDPGLGLRLIYFSYDVKMKEKGDIPEGYSVSREKKERFSLILESASTNQTSMYLCASTPQGRETQYFGPGTRLLVL.

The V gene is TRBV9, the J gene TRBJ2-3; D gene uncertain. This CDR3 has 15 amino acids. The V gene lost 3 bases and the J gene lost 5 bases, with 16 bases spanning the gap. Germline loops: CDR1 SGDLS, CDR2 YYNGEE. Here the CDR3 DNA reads TGTGCCAGCAGCGCGGGTCGGTCTGGCCAAGATACGCAGTATTTT. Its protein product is CASSAGRSGQDTQYF.

CDR3 DNA: TGTGCCAGCAGCTTACCGGCAGGGCGCTATGGCTACACCTTC. It yields the protein CASSLPAGRYGYTF. V usage is TRBV11-2 and J usage is TRBJ1-2; D might be TRBD1 (5 bases). The V end lost 2 bases, the J end lost 4 bases, and 11 bases lay between the germline ends. Germline lookup yields CDR1 SGHAT and CDR2 FQNNGV. CDR3 length: 14 amino acids. Looking up the rest from reference TRBV11-2 and TRBJ1-2 gives the full variable domain: EAGVAQSPRYKIIEKRQSVAFWCNPISGHATLYWYQQILGQGPKLLIQFQNNGVVDDSQLPKDRFSAERLKGVDSTLKIQPAKLEDSAVYLCASSLPAGRYGYTFGSGTRLTVV.

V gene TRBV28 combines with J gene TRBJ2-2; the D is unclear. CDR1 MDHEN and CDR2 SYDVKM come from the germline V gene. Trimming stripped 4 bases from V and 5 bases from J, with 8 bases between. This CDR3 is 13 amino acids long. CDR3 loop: CASSYGVTGELFF. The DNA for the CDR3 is TGTGCCAGCAGTTACGGTGTAACCGGGGAGCTGTTTTTT.

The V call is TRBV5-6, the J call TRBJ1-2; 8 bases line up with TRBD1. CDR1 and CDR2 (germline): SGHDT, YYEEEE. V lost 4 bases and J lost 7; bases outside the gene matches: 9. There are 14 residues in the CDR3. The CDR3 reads CASSSDRGLTGYTF. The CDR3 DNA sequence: TGTGCCAGCAGCAGCGACAGGGGCTTAACTGGCTACACCTTC. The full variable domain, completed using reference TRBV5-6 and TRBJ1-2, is DAGVTQSPTHLIKTRGQQVTLRCSPKSGHDTVSWYQQALGQGPQFIFQYYEEEERQRGNFPDRFSGHQFPNYSSELNVNALLLGDSALYLCASSSDRGLTGYTFGSGTRLTVV.

The CDR3 loop reads CASSFHSDRDSGNTIYF. The CDR3 coding sequence is TGTGCCAGCAGCTTTCATAGTGACAGGGACTCTGGAAACACCATATATTTT. The chain is built from TRBV7-2 and TRBJ1-3; the match to TRBD1 covers 7 bases. V dropped 3 bases and J dropped 0; count of bases not matched to a gene: 8. This CDR3 has 17 amino acids. Germline loops: CDR1 SGHTA, CDR2 FQGNSA.

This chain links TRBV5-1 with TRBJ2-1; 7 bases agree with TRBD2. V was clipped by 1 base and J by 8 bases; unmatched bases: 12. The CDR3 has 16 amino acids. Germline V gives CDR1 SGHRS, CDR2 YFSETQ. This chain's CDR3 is CASSLSGTTRGDEQFF. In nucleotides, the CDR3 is TGCGCCAGCAGCTTGTCCGGGACTACCAGAGGCGATGAGCAGTTCTTC.

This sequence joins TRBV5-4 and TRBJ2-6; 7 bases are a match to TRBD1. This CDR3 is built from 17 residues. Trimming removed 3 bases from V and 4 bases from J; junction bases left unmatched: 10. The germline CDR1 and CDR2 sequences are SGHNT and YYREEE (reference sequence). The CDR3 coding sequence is TGTGCCAGCAGCTCGACCCGGGACAGTCTGGGGGCCAACGTCCTGACTTTC. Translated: CASSSTRDSLGANVLTF.

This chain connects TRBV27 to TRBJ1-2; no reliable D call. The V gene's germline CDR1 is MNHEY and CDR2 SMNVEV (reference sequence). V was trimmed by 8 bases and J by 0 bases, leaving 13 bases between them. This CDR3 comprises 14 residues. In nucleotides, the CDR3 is TGTGCCAGCCGCTCCATCAGTGCTAACTATGGCTACACCTTC. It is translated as CASRSISANYGYTF.

The CDR3 nucleotides read TGTGCCAGCAGTTTAGAACAGGTCCCCGAGCAGTACTTC. As protein: CASSLEQVPEQYF. J is TRBJ2-7 and V is TRBV28, with D possibly matching TRBD1 (5 bases). This CDR3 is built from 13 residues. Germline CDR1 MDHEN, CDR2 SYDVKM. Trimming removed 2 bases at V and 6 bases at J, with 11 bases between.

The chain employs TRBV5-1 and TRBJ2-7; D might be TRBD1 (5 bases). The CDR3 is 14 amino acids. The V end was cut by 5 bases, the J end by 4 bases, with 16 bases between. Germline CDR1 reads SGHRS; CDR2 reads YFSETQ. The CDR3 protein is CASSEAGPRYEQYF. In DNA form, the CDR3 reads TGCGCCAGCAGTGAGGCAGGGCCCAGGTACGAGCAGTACTTC.

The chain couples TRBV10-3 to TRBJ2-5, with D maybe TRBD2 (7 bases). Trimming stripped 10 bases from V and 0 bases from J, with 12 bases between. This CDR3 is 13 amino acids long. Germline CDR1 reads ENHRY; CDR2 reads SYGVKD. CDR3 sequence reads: CATGRTDQETQYF. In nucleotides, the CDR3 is TGTGCCACCGGGAGGACAGACCAAGAGACCCAGTACTTC.

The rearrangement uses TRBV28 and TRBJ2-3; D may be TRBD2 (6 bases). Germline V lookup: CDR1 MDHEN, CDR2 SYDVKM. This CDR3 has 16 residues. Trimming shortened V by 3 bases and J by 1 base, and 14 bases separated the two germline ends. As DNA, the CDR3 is TGTGCCAGCAGTTTGGGTACGGGAGTGGGCACAGATACGCAGTATTTT. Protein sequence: CASSLGTGVGTDTQYF.

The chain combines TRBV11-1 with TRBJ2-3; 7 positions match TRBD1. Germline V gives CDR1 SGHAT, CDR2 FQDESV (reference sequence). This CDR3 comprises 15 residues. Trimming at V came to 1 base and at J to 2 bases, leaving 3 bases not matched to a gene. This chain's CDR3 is CASSLDRGNTDTQYF. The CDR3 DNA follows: TGTGCCAGCAGCTTAGACAGGGGAAACACAGATACGCAGTATTTT.

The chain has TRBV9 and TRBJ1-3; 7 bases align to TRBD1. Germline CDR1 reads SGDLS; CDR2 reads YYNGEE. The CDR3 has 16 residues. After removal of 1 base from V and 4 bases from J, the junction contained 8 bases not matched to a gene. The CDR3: CASSVLQGLRGNTIYF. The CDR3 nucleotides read TGTGCCAGCAGCGTACTACAGGGGCTTAGGGGAAACACCATATATTTT.

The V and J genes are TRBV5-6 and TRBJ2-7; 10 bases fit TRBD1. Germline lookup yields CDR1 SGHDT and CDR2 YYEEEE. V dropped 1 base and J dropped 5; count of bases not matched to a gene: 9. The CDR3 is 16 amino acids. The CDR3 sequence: CASSLWGTGVPNEQYF. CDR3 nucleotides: TGTGCCAGCAGCTTGTGGGGGACAGGGGTCCCGAACGAGCAGTACTTC.

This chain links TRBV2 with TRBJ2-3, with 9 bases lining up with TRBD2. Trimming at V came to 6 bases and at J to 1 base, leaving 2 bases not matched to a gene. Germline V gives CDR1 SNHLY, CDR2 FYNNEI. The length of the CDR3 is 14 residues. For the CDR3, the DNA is TGTGCCAGCAGCCCTAGCGGGGGCACAGATACGCAGTATTTT. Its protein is CASSPSGGTDTQYF. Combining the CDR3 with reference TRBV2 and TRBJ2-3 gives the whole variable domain EPEVTQTPSHQVTQMGQEVILRCVPISNHLYFYWYRQILGQKVEFLVSFYNNEISEKSEIFDDQFSVERPDGSNFTLKIRSTKLEDSAMYFCASSPSGGTDTQYFGPGTRLTVL.

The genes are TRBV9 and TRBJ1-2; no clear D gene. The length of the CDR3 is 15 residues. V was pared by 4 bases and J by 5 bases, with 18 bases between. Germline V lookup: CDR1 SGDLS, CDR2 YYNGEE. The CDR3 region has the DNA TGTGCCAGCAGCCTTGGACCCGGGTCCTCTTATGGCTACACCTTC. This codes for CASSLGPGSSYGYTF.

CDR3 sequence: CASSQEKSHTNTGELFF. CDR3 coding DNA: TGCGCCAGCAGCCAAGAGAAATCCCACACGAACACCGGGGAGCTGTTTTTT. The chain is built from TRBV4-1 and TRBJ2-2; D call uncertain. With 0 bases removed from V and 0 bases from J, the gap between germline ends came to 11 bases. Germline V lookup: CDR1 MGHRA, CDR2 YSYEKL. This CDR3 has 17 amino acids.

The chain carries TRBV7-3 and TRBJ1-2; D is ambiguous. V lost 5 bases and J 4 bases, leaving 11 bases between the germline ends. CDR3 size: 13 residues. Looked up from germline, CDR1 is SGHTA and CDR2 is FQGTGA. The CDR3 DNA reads TGTGCCAGCAGCCCCGGGGAGGGCTATGGCTACACCTTC. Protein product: CASSPGEGYGYTF.

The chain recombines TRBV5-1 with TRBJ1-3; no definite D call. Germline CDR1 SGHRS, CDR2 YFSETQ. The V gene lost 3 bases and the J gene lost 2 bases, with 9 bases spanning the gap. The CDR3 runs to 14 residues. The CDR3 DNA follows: TGCGCCAGCAGCTCCCTCGGGGCTGGAAACACCATATATTTT. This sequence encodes CASSSLGAGNTIYF.

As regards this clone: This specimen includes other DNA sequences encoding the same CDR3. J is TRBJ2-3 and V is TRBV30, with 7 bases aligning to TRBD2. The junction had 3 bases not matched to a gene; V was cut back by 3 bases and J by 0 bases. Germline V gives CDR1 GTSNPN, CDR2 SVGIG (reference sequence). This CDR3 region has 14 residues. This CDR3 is CAWSRGGSTDTQYF. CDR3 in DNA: TGTGCCTGGAGCCGGGGAGGGAGCACAGATACGCAGTATTTT. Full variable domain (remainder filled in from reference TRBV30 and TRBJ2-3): SQTIHQWPATLVQPVGSPLSLECTVEGTSNPNLYWYRQAAGRGLQLLFYSVGIGQISSEVPQNLSASRPQDRQFILSSKKLLLSDSGFYLCAWSRGGSTDTQYFGPGTRLTVL.

The CDR3 DNA follows: TGTGCCAGCTCACCACTGGAGGGACAGGTTGCTTTTGGCTACACCTTC. It codes for CASSPLEGQVAFGYTF. The chain is built from TRBV18 and TRBJ1-2, with 8 bases lining up with TRBD1. The CDR3 has 16 amino acids. Trimming at V came to 1 base and at J to 7 bases, leaving 11 bases not matched to a gene. The germline CDR1 and CDR2 sequences are KGHSH and LQKENI. The variable domain in full, with the rest retrieved from reference TRBV18 and TRBJ1-2, is NAGVMQNPRHLVRRRGQEARLRCSPMKGHSHVYWYRQLPEEGLKFMVYLQKENIIDESGMPKERFSAEFPKEGPSILRIQQVVRGDSAAYFCASSPLEGQVAFGYTFGSGTRLTVV.

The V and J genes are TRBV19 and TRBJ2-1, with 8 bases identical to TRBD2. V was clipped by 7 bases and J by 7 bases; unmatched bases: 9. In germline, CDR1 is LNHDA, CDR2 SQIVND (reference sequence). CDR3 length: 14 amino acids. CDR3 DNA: TGTGCCAGTACCAGCGGGAGTGTTAGAAATGAGCAGTTCTTC. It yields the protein CASTSGSVRNEQFF.

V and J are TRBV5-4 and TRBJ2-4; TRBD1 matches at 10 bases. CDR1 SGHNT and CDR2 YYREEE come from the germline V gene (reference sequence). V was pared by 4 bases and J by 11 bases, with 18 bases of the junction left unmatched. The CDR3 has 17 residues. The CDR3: CASSPTRSGTGVAFQYF. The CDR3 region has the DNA TGTGCCAGCAGCCCCACCAGGTCCGGGACAGGGGTTGCTTTTCAGTACTTC. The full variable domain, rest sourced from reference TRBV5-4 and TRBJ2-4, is ETGVTQSPTHLIKTRGQQVTLRCSSQSGHNTVSWYQQALGQGPQFIFQYYREEENGRGNFPPRFSGLQFPNYSSELNVNALELDDSALYLCASSPTRSGTGVAFQYFGAGTRLSVL.

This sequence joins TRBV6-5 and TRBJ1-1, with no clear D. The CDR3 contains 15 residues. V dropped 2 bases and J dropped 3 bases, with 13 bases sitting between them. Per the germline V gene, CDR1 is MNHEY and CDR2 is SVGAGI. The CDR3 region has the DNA TGTGCCAGCAGTTACCGAGGGATCGGGGACACTGAAGCTTTCTTT. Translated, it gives CASSYRGIGDTEAFF.